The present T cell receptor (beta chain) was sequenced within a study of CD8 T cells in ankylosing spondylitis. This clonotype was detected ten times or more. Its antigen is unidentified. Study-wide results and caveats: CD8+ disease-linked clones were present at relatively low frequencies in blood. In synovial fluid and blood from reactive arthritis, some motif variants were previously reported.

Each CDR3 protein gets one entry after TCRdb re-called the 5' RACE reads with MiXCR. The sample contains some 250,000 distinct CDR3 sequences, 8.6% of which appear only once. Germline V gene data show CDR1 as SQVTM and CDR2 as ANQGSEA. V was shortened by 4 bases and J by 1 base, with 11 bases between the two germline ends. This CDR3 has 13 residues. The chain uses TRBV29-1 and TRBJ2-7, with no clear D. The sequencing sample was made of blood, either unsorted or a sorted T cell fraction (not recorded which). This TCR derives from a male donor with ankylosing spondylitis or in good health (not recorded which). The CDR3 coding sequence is TGCAGCGTTGTTTCCGACGGATCCTACGAGCAGTACTTC. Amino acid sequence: CSVVSDGSYEQYF.